The 32 T cell receptor beta chains below come from one sample, sequenced in a study of tumor and adjacent non-tumor tissue in lung cancer. TCRbeta libraries were built with three rounds of nested PCR, modified from ARM-PCR. TCRdb passed the multiplex PCR reads through MiXCR, listing each CDR3 protein once. This sample has under 150,000 distinct CDR3 sequences, with roughly 67% found just once. The template was RNA from unsorted bulk tissue. Sequencing input: lung tumor tissue. These receptors originate from a man aged 25-45 years with non-small cell lung cancer.

In this sample, this clonotype turned up many times. The chain uses TRBV30 and TRBJ2-3; TRBD2 matches at 8 bases. This CDR3 has 15 residues. Germline V gene lookup returns CDR1 GTSNPN and CDR2 SVGIG (reference sequence). Trimming removed 4 bases from V and 3 bases from J; junction bases left unmatched: 9. Here the CDR3 DNA reads TGTGCCTGGAACCGAGGGGAGCGGGAGACAGATACGCAGTATTTT. Translated, it gives CAWNRGERETDTQYF.

A note on this clonotype: This may come from a read error, since a much larger clone is one base off. The chain joins TRBV6-1 to TRBJ1-2; D possibly corresponds to TRBD1 (5 bases). Germline loops: CDR1 MNHNS, CDR2 SASEGT. The CDR3 runs to 13 residues. The CDR3 here is CASREGTFYGYIF. The CDR3 DNA reads as TGTGCCAGCAGGGAAGGGACCTTCTATGGCTACATCTTC.

The sample holds many counts of this clonotype. The rearrangement links TRBV29-1 to TRBJ2-5; 7 positions agree with TRBD2. Looked up from germline, CDR1 is SQVTM and CDR2 is ANQGSEA. This CDR3 contains 14 residues. Trimming removed 6 bases from V and 4 bases from J; junction bases left unmatched: 11. The CDR3 is CSVPLAGGGETQYF. The CDR3 DNA follows: TGCAGCGTCCCCCTTGCTGGGGGGGGAGAGACCCAGTACTTC.

Turning to this clonotype: This may stem from a read error, because a much larger clone lies one nucleotide away. The chain recombines TRBV6-2 or TRBV6-3 with TRBJ1-2; a weak D match, TRBD1 (6 bases). The CDR3 spans 13 residues. Germline CDR1 reads MNHEY; CDR2 reads SVGEGT. The CDR3: CVSRGEGSNGYTF. In DNA, the CDR3 is TGTGTCAGCAGGGGAGAGGGGAGCAATGGCTACACCTTC.

V and J are TRBV29-1 and TRBJ2-1; TRBD1 aligns across 7 bases. CDR1 is SQVTM and CDR2 is ANQGSEA in the germline V gene. After removal of 3 bases from V and 13 bases from J, the junction contained 12 bases not matched to a gene. The CDR3 covers 13 residues. The CDR3 loop is CSVDRDRRGDQFF. The CDR3 DNA follows: TGCAGCGTTGATCGGGACAGACGGGGTGACCAGTTCTTC.

This sequence joins TRBV28 and TRBJ1-2; the D gene is possibly TRBD1 (5 bases). The CDR3 has 16 amino acids. Between the trimmed V and J ends, which lost 4 bases and 1 base, there was a span of 16 bases. Germline V gene lookup returns CDR1 MDHEN and CDR2 SYDVKM. The CDR3 nucleotides read TGTGCCAGCAGTTATGGGGGTAGTCGAGTTAACTATGGCTACACCTTC. As protein: CASSYGGSRVNYGYTF.

As for this clonotype: A read error may be the cause here, since a much bigger clone is one base away. The rearrangement joins TRBV29-1 to TRBJ2-7; possible D gene TRBD2, 6 bases. The CDR3 is made up of 13 amino acids. Trimming shortened V by 5 bases and J by 2 bases, and 13 bases separated the two germline ends. Germline V gene data show CDR1 as SQVTM and CDR2 as ANQGSEA. CDR3 loop: CSVSSDGAYEQYF. CDR3 DNA: TGCAGCGTTTCTAGCGATGGGGCCTACGAGCAGTACTTC.

As for this clonotype: Germline is not matched at one junction end, which may reflect a read error. V gene TRBV10-3 combines with J gene TRBJ1-5; the D gene is possibly TRBD1 (6 bases). Germline CDR1 is ENHRY and CDR2 is SYGVKD. The CDR3 has 14 amino acids. CDR3 nucleotide sequence: TGTGCCATCAGTGGCGGGGGCAGCAATCAGCCCCGGCATTTT. Translated, it gives CAISGGGSNQPRHF.

The rearrangement uses TRBV6-1 and TRBJ2-2, with TRBD1 identical over 10 bases. From germline, CDR1 is MNHNS and CDR2 SASEGT. J lost 7 bases, V lost 9 bases, and 11 bases had no gene match. The CDR3 is 15 residues long. The CDR3: CASRLQTGGCGELFF. The CDR3 bases are TGTGCCAGTAGATTACAGACAGGGGGCTGCGGGGAGCTGTTTTTT.

Comments on this clonotype: The CDR3 does not close with the conserved phenylalanine or tryptophan, likely indicating a read error. V is TRBV11-1 and J is TRBJ2-4; maybe TRBD1 (5 bases). The J call may be faulty, since TRBJ2-1 better matches the DNA end. The germline CDR1 and CDR2 sequences are SGHAT and FQDESV (reference sequence). The length of the CDR3 is 16 residues. CDR3 in amino acids: CPSTHSGRATKNIQFL. In nucleotides, the CDR3 is TGTCCCAGCACCCACTCAGGCAGGGCGACCAAAAACATTCAGTTCTTA.

Of note for this clonotype: Germline is not matched at one junction end, which may reflect a read error. The CDR3 DNA reads TGCAGTGCTAGAGTGGACAGCATAGATACGCAGTATTTT. Its protein is CSARVDSIDTQYF. The rearrangement uses TRBV20-1 and TRBJ2-3, with D maybe TRBD1 (6 bases). This CDR3 comprises 13 residues. Germline V gene sequence: CDR1 DFQATT, CDR2 SNEGSKA (reference sequence).

This clonotype was seen repeatedly, ten times or more. The rearrangement links TRBV29-1 to TRBJ2-7; tentatively, D is TRBD1 or TRBD2 (5 bases each). Germline loops: CDR1 SQVTM, CDR2 ANQGSEA. CDR3 length: 12 amino acids. The germline V and J ends were trimmed by 6 bases and 3 bases, with 12 bases remaining between them. CDR3 amino acids: CSVGDLLYEQYF. The CDR3 region has the DNA TGCAGCGTGGGGGACCTCCTCTACGAGCAGTACTTC.

About this clonotype: The junction and the germline gene differ at one end; a read error may be behind it. This rearrangement joins TRBV12-3 or TRBV12-4 to TRBJ2-5, with a weak D call TRBD2 (5 bases). The CDR3 sequence is 14 residues long. CDR3 loop: CATSLFFSWETLYF. The CDR3 region has the DNA TGTGCCACCAGTTTATTCTTCAGTTGGGAGACCCTGTACTTC.

This clonotype is a singleton in its sample. One end of the junction is discordant with germline, which a read error may explain. The chain recombines TRBV11-2 with TRBJ2-3; D is unresolved. Germline assignment: CDR1 SGHAT and CDR2 FQNNGV. The CDR3 contains 12 residues. The DNA of the CDR3 is TGTGCAAGCAGCTTATCTGTTGATACGCAGTATTTT. This codes for CASSLSVDTQYF.

Remarks on this clonotype: One junction end disagrees with the germline gene, perhaps due to a read error. The chain combines TRBV7-2 with TRBJ2-3; 12 nucleotides line up with TRBD2. The CDR3 has 14 amino acids. Germline CDR1 reads SGHTA; CDR2 reads FQGNSA. The CDR3 DNA reads TGTACCAGCAGCCGGACTAGCGGGACAGATACGCGGTATTTT. Amino acids: CTSSRTSGTDTRYF.

Concerning this clonotype: A much larger clonotype is one base distant, so this may be a read error. The V gene is TRBV6-5, the J gene TRBJ2-1, with 8 nucleotides matching TRBD2. The CDR3 is 17 amino acids. V shed 1 base and J 6 bases; nucleotides not matched to a gene: 11. Germline V gives CDR1 MNHEY, CDR2 SVGAGI. CDR3 coding DNA: TGTGCCAGCAGTTACTTTGGTAACGGGAGGGCTCTCAATGAGCAGTTCTTC. Translating it yields CASSYFGNGRALNEQFF.

Turning to this clonotype: A much larger clone differs from this one at a single base, so this may be a read error. This chain's CDR3 is CASSRGTGDDIEAFF. For the CDR3, the DNA is TGCGCCAGCAGCCGGGGGACAGGCGATGACATTGAAGCTTTCTTT. V is TRBV4-1 and J is TRBJ1-1; TRBD1 aligns across 8 bases. CDR3 length equals 15 residues. The ends lost 4 bases at V and 7 bases at J; junction bases unmatched: 11. In germline, CDR1 is MGHRA, CDR2 YSYEKL.

Comments on this clonotype: This may stem from a read error, because a much larger clone lies one nucleotide away. The chain joins TRBV20-1 to TRBJ2-4; D is possibly TRBD1 (6 bases). This CDR3 has 15 residues. Germline CDR1 DFQATT, CDR2 SNEGSKA (reference sequence). The CDR3 loop is CNAQSTGLAKNIQYF. CDR3 nucleotide sequence: TGCAATGCCCAATCGACAGGATTAGCCAAAAACATTCAGTACTTC.

The V call is TRBV20-1, the J call TRBJ2-3; TRBD2 aligns across 13 bases. This CDR3 has 14 amino acids. Germline V gene lookup returns CDR1 DFQATT and CDR2 SNEGSKA (reference sequence). The ends lost 6 bases at V and 12 bases at J; junction bases unmatched: 12. The DNA of the CDR3 is TGCAGTGCGCGGACTAGCGGGGGATCAGAAACCCAGTATTTT. It is translated as CSARTSGGSETQYF.

The chain couples TRBV20-1 to TRBJ2-5; 12 bases match TRBD1. The CDR3 loop spans 14 amino acids. Unmatched junction bases numbered 8, after V lost 7 bases and J lost 5 bases. Germline V gene data show CDR1 as DFQATT and CDR2 as SNEGSKA (reference sequence). CDR3 sequence reads: CSDAGQGAQETQYF. The CDR3 bases are TGCAGTGATGCGGGACAGGGGGCCCAGGAGACCCAGTACTTC.

A single count supports this clonotype. A much larger clone lies a single base off, so this may be a read error. J is TRBJ1-5 and V is TRBV30, with 7 positions matching TRBD1. V lost 2 bases and J lost 7; bases outside the gene matches: 2. CDR1 is GTSNPN, CDR2 SVGIG, per germline (reference sequence). This CDR3 region has 12 residues. For the CDR3, the DNA is TGTGCCTGGAGTATAGGGGGCCAGCCCCAGCATTTT. Protein product: CAWSIGGQPQHF.

In the case of this clonotype: Sequence at one end of the junction differs from germline and may be a read error. CDR3 nucleotides: TGTGCCAGCAGCCCCTACTGGGGTATAGGCACCCGGGAGCTGTTTTTT. It codes for CASSPYWGIGTRELFF. The chain uses TRBV11-3 and TRBJ2-2; D remains ambiguous. Germline CDR1 is SGHNT and CDR2 is YENEEA. This CDR3 has 16 residues.

This clonotype occurred once. A read error may account for a junction end that differs from germline. J is TRBJ2-7 and V is TRBV20-1, with 8 bases aligning to TRBD2. The CDR3 spans 14 residues. Per the germline V gene, CDR1 is DFQATT and CDR2 is SNEGSKA (reference sequence). This chain's CDR3 is CSASGREVSYEQYF. CDR3 nucleotide sequence: TGCAGTGCCTCAGGGCGGGAGGTCTCCTATGAGCAGTACTTC.

As concerns this clonotype: With a much larger clone just one base away, this may be a read error. V and J are TRBV20-1 and TRBJ2-1; D possibly matches TRBD1 or TRBD2 (5 bases each). Germline CDR1 is DFQATT and CDR2 is SNEGSKA (reference sequence). Trimming cost V 6 bases and J 10 bases, with 19 bases left between them. This CDR3 is built from 13 residues. The CDR3 nucleotides read TGCAGTGCCCCTCCGGGACCCATAGGCGAGCAGTTCTTC. It is translated as CSAPPGPIGEQFF.

This clonotype was counted a few times. The chain couples TRBV5-5 to TRBJ1-4; 8 nucleotides align to TRBD1. CDR3 size: 15 residues. Germline V gene lookup returns CDR1 SGHKS and CDR2 YYEKEE (reference sequence). J gave up 7 bases and V 4 bases, and 9 bases lay outside the gene matches. In nucleotides, the CDR3 is TGTGCCAGCAGCCGGCAAACAGGGGGGGGTGAAAAACTGTTTTTT. Translation: CASSRQTGGGEKLFF. The full variable domain, completed using reference TRBV5-5 and TRBJ1-4, is DAGVTQSPTHLIKTRGQQVTLRCSPISGHKSVSWYQQVLGQGPQFIFQYYEKEERGRGNFPDRFSARQFPNYSSELNVNALLLGDSALYLCASSRQTGGGEKLFFGSGTQLSVL.

For the CDR3, the DNA is TGTAGCAGCAGTTTAGGCCACAATGAGCAGTTCTTC. Residues: CSSSLGHNEQFF. The chain has TRBV12-3 or TRBV12-4 and TRBJ2-1; unclear D gene. The CDR3 has 12 residues.

Comment on this clonotype: The junction differs from germline at one of its ends, possibly a read error. The chain is built from TRBV29-1 and TRBJ2-5, with 7 bases that match TRBD1. The CDR3 is made up of 13 amino acids. The germline V gene encodes CDR1 SQVTM and CDR2 ANQGSEA. This chain's CDR3 is CCAELTGHETLYF. The CDR3 DNA sequence: TGCTGCGCTGAGTTGACAGGGCACGAGACCCTGTACTTC.

A note on this clonotype: The junction does not match germline at one end; this may be a read error. V and J are TRBV13 and TRBJ2-1, with 9 bases fitting TRBD2. CDR1 is PRHDT, CDR2 FYEKMQ, per germline (reference sequence). This CDR3 comprises 18 residues. The CDR3 nucleotides read TGTACCAGCAGCTCAACAGGGACTAGCCGGACAGCCTACAATGAGCAGTTCTTC. This translates into CTSSSTGTSRTAYNEQFF.

This rearrangement joins TRBV20-1 to TRBJ2-1; 7 nucleotides line up with TRBD1. The CDR3 is 14 residues long. Trimming at V came to 3 bases and at J to 4 bases, leaving 6 bases not matched to a gene. The germline V gene encodes CDR1 DFQATT and CDR2 SNEGSKA (reference sequence). CDR3 residues: CSARAPGGYNEQFF. CDR3 DNA sequence: TGCAGTGCTAGGGCGCCAGGGGGTTACAATGAGCAGTTCTTC.

This clonotype came up many times. The rearrangement links TRBV12-3 or TRBV12-4 to TRBJ2-1, with 9 bases that match TRBD1. The CDR3 has 15 residues. Trimming removed 4 bases from V and 6 bases from J; junction bases left unmatched: 7. CDR3 loop: CASSSPGQGLNEQFF. CDR3 in DNA: TGTGCCAGCAGTTCGCCGGGACAGGGCCTCAATGAGCAGTTCTTC.

Ten or more counts support this clonotype. This chain uses TRBV5-5 with TRBJ2-2; D ambiguous. This CDR3 comprises 12 residues. V was shortened by 4 bases and J by 7 bases, with 8 bases between the two germline ends. Germline values: CDR1 SGHKS, CDR2 YYEKEE (reference sequence). CDR3 residues: CASSKSVGELFF. The CDR3 bases are TGTGCCAGCAGCAAATCGGTCGGGGAGCTGTTTTTT.

Note on this clonotype: A read error may produce the germline difference seen at one junction end. CDR3 protein: CASNQEWDTGSGYEQYF. The CDR3 nucleotides are TGCGCCAGCAACCAAGAGTGGGACACAGGGTCTGGCTACGAGCAGTACTTC. The chain couples TRBV4-1 to TRBJ2-7, with D maybe TRBD1 (6 bases). Per germline, CDR1 MGHRA and CDR2 YSYEKL. This CDR3 comprises 17 residues.